The 25 T cell receptor beta chains below come from one sample, sequenced in a study of regulatory T cells in long-lasting Graves disease. Arm-PCR with iRepertoire HTBI primers amplified the CDR3 regions for these TCR beta libraries. TCRdb fed the multiplex PCR reads into MiXCR, producing one record per CDR3 protein. The sample has a few hundred thousand distinct CDR3 sequences, 20% to 30% seen once. Time point given: persistent/refractory GD, antithyroid drugs over 5 years with positive TRAb. RNA from PBMCs was the source of the TCR library. Sequencing used peripheral blood mononuclear cells (PBMCs), obtained when the disease was refractory, from a patient treated with antithyroid drugs. These receptor sequences come from a female donor with Graves disease.

The chain joins TRBV5-6 to TRBJ1-1; D gene uncertain. The germline V gene encodes CDR1 SGHDT and CDR2 YYEEEE. The V end lost 4 bases, the J end lost 2 bases, and 12 bases lay between the germline ends. The CDR3 is made up of 14 amino acids. Here the CDR3 reads CASSPPPLNTEAFF. CDR3 nucleotides: TGTGCCAGCAGCCCGCCTCCATTAAACACTGAAGCTTTCTTT.

This clonotype was picked up many times. The chain uses TRBV12-3 or TRBV12-4 and TRBJ2-5; D possibly corresponds to TRBD1 (6 bases). Trimming took 1 base from V and 2 from J, leaving 8 bases between them. The CDR3 runs 14 residues. The CDR3 nucleotides are TGTGCCAGCAGTTTAGAAACAGGGCAAGAGACCCAGTACTTC. This sequence encodes CASSLETGQETQYF.

Only a few counts were recorded for this clonotype. This chain joins TRBV11-2 and TRBJ1-2; possibly TRBD1 for D (5 bases). Trimming pared 4 bases from V and 6 bases from J, leaving 18 bases between. Germline loops: CDR1 SGHAT, CDR2 FQNNGV. The CDR3 sequence is 15 residues long. CDR3 region: CASSSGGHLSDGYTF. CDR3 sequence (DNA): TGTGCCAGCAGCTCGGGCGGACATCTCTCGGATGGCTACACCTTC.

At least ten counts were recorded for this clonotype. J is TRBJ2-6 and V is TRBV11-2; D is unresolved. The germline V gene has CDR1 SGHAT and CDR2 FQNNGV. Trimming took off 7 bases at V and 0 bases at J, with 13 bases between the two ends. This CDR3 spans 16 amino acids. In nucleotides, the CDR3 is TGTGCCAGCACCCTTAGGCAGAGCTCTGGGGCCAACGTCCTGACTTTC. As protein: CASTLRQSSGANVLTF.

This clonotype was seen repeatedly, ten times or more. The chain joins TRBV2 to TRBJ2-7, with 7 bases that match TRBD1. The CDR3 covers 15 residues. Germline loops: CDR1 SNHLY, CDR2 FYNNEI. Losses at the gene ends were 7 bases for V and 0 bases for J; bases not matched to a gene: 9. The CDR3 sequence: CASTSQGTVSYEQYF. CDR3 coding DNA: TGTGCCAGCACCTCGCAAGGGACAGTCTCCTACGAGCAGTACTTC.

This clonotype was observed a few times. V and J are TRBV7-9 and TRBJ1-2; no reliable D call. Trimming removed 0 bases at V and 4 bases at J, with 9 bases between. Germline V gene sequence: CDR1 SEHNR, CDR2 FQNEAQ (reference sequence). There are 14 residues in the CDR3. The chain's CDR3 is CASSLARSIYGYTF. The CDR3 DNA reads TGTGCCAGCAGCTTAGCTAGGAGTATCTATGGCTACACCTTC.

This clonotype was recorded many times. The J gene is TRBJ1-1, the V gene TRBV28; 7 nucleotides align to TRBD1. V lost 3 bases and J lost 6; bases outside the gene matches: 7. This CDR3 is 14 amino acids long. Germline CDR1 MDHEN, CDR2 SYDVKM. For the CDR3, the DNA is TGTGCCAGCAGTTTTGAACGACAGGGTCCTGAAGCTTTCTTT. It is translated as CASSFERQGPEAFF.

This clonotype was found many times. The chain uses TRBV2 and TRBJ1-2; 7 nucleotides match TRBD1. CDR3 length: 12 amino acids. Germline lookup yields CDR1 SNHLY and CDR2 FYNNEI. V shed 6 bases, J shed 6 bases, and the junction held 4 bases outside the gene matches. CDR3 loop: CASRGTAHGYTF. The CDR3 coding sequence is TGTGCCAGCAGGGGGACAGCACATGGCTACACCTTC.

This clonotype came up many times. V and J are TRBV12-3 or TRBV12-4 and TRBJ1-2; D is unclear. Between the trimmed V and J ends, which lost 2 bases and 4 bases, there was a span of 11 bases. The CDR3 contains 14 residues. The chain's CDR3 is CASSLTAGVYGYTF. The CDR3 DNA follows: TGTGCCAGCAGTTTAACCGCAGGCGTCTATGGCTACACCTTC.

This clonotype was picked up a small number of times. The chain employs TRBV19 and TRBJ1-1; D ambiguous. This CDR3 has 14 amino acids. CDR1 and CDR2 (germline): LNHDA, SQIVND (reference sequence). Trimming left V 6 bases short and J 5 bases short, with 16 bases between. The CDR3 region has the DNA TGTGCCAGTAGAGAGCTCACGAGGATGACTGAAGCTTTCTTT. As protein: CASRELTRMTEAFF.

This clonotype was detected only a few times. V usage is TRBV11-2 and J usage is TRBJ1-3; TRBD1 is a possible D gene (6 bases). Per germline, CDR1 SGHAT and CDR2 FQNNGV. This CDR3 spans 19 amino acids. Trimming pared 2 bases from V and 0 bases from J, leaving 20 bases between. The CDR3 protein is CASSLHTRQALNSGNTIYF. The CDR3 region has the DNA TGTGCCAGCAGCTTACACACTAGACAGGCCCTCAACTCTGGAAACACCATATATTTT. Drawing the rest from reference TRBV11-2 and TRBJ1-3, the complete variable domain is EAGVAQSPRYKIIEKRQSVAFWCNPISGHATLYWYQQILGQGPKLLIQFQNNGVVDDSQLPKDRFSAERLKGVDSTLKIQPAKLEDSAVYLCASSLHTRQALNSGNTIYFGEGSWLTVV.

This chain uses TRBV5-1 with TRBJ2-7; 8 nucleotides line up with TRBD2. The V and J ends lost 9 bases and 3 bases, in that order; junction bases with no gene match: 14. The CDR3 has 15 residues. Germline loops: CDR1 SGHRS, CDR2 YFSETQ. CDR3 sequence (DNA): TGCGCCACCCCAGGGGAGCGGGAGCCGAACTACGAGCAGTACTTC. Translated, it gives CATPGEREPNYEQYF. Full variable domain (outside the CDR3, taken from reference TRBV5-1 and TRBJ2-7): KAGVTQTPRYLIKTRGQQVTLSCSPISGHRSVSWYQQTPGQGLQFLFEYFSETQRNKGNFPGRFSGRQFSNSRSEMNVSTLELGDSALYLCATPGEREPNYEQYFGPGTRLTVT.

This clonotype was detected only a few times. V and J are TRBV12-3 or TRBV12-4 and TRBJ2-2, with 9 bases fitting TRBD1. The length of the CDR3 is 17 residues. The V and J ends lost 6 bases and 3 bases, in that order; junction bases with no gene match: 11. The CDR3 sequence is CASRITGGASHTGELFF. The CDR3 DNA is TGTGCCAGCAGAATTACAGGGGGCGCATCTCACACCGGGGAGCTGTTTTTT.

There are many counts of this clonotype. This chain connects TRBV27 to TRBJ2-7; 11 positions match TRBD1. The V segment lost 6 bases and the J segment 1 base; nucleotides outside the gene matches: 5. The CDR3 loop spans 15 amino acids. Looked up from germline, CDR1 is MNHEY and CDR2 is SMNVEV (reference sequence). The CDR3 reads CASRRDRGGSYEQYF. The CDR3 nucleotides are TGTGCCAGCAGGAGGGACAGGGGGGGATCCTACGAGCAGTACTTC.

This clonotype was seen a few times. The V gene is TRBV9, the J gene TRBJ2-5, with unresolved D. V was trimmed by 0 bases and J by 0 bases, leaving 6 bases between them. Germline values: CDR1 SGDLS, CDR2 YYNGEE. This CDR3 has 14 residues. CDR3 sequence (DNA): TGTGCCAGCAGCGTAGGCCTGTACCAAGAGACCCAGTACTTC. It yields the protein CASSVGLYQETQYF.

This clonotype was seen many times. CDR3 DNA: TGTGCCAGCTCAGGACAGGGGGCTAGTCAGCCCCAGCATTTT. Protein: CASSGQGASQPQHF. This sequence joins TRBV6-1 and TRBJ1-5; 11 bases fit TRBD1. This CDR3 has 14 amino acids. Germline loops: CDR1 MNHNS, CDR2 SASEGT. V trimming: 8 bases; J trimming: 6 bases; junction bases outside the gene matches: 6.

The chain recombines TRBV11-2 with TRBJ2-2; 8 positions agree with TRBD1. Germline loops: CDR1 SGHAT, CDR2 FQNNGV. Unmatched junction bases numbered 4, after V lost 6 bases and J lost 4 bases. CDR3 length equals 14 residues. CDR3 bases: TGTGCCAGCAGTAACACAGGGGGCACCGGGGAGCTGTTTTTT. Amino acid sequence: CASSNTGGTGELFF.

The J gene is TRBJ1-1, the V gene TRBV20-1, with D possibly being TRBD1 (6 bases). Germline V gene lookup returns CDR1 DFQATT and CDR2 SNEGSKA (reference sequence). Between the trimmed V and J ends, which lost 2 bases and 1 base, there was a span of 11 bases. The CDR3 contains 14 residues. The CDR3 region has the DNA TGCAGTGCTAGACAGACAGGCAGGAACACTGAAGCTTTCTTT. It specifies CSARQTGRNTEAFF.

As for this clonotype: Given the absence of the conserved phenylalanine or tryptophan at the CDR3 end, a read error is likely. The chain carries TRBV6-5 and TRBJ1-1; TRBD1 is a possible D gene (5 bases). Trimming removed 6 bases at V and 7 bases at J, with 15 bases between. The germline V gene encodes CDR1 MNHEY and CDR2 SVGAGI. The length of the CDR3 is 13 residues. The CDR3 sequence is CASSYLPTGEAFP. In DNA, the CDR3 is TGTGCCAGCAGCTACCTGCCTACAGGTGAAGCTTTCCCT.

V gene TRBV20-1 combines with J gene TRBJ1-5; perhaps TRBD1 as D (6 bases). This CDR3 comprises 15 residues. Germline V gene lookup returns CDR1 DFQATT and CDR2 SNEGSKA (reference sequence). V lost 1 base to trimming and J lost 2 bases, with 12 bases between them. The CDR3: CSARVGGAGNQPQHF. DNA of the CDR3: TGCAGTGCTAGAGTTGGGGGGGCTGGCAATCAGCCCCAGCATTTT.

This clonotype has more than one count but fewer than ten. This rearrangement joins TRBV7-2 to TRBJ2-5; D is unclear. Trimming removed 3 bases at V and 5 bases at J, with 7 bases between. This CDR3 region has 12 residues. Germline-derived CDR1 and CDR2 are SGHTA and FQGNSA. The CDR3 DNA follows: TGTGCCAGCAGCTTTAATTCGGAGACCCAGTACTTC. It specifies CASSFNSETQYF.

This clonotype was counted at least ten times. This chain joins TRBV12-3 or TRBV12-4 and TRBJ1-1, with TRBD1 identical over 7 bases. J lost 6 bases, V lost 7 bases, and 8 bases had no gene match. The CDR3 is made up of 13 amino acids. The CDR3 sequence is CASTNLGTAEAFF. The CDR3, as DNA: TGTGCCAGCACCAACTTAGGGACAGCTGAAGCTTTCTTT.

The CDR3, as DNA: TGTGCCAGCAGTTTATGGGGACAGCTGAACACTGAAGCTTTCTTT. It translates to CASSLWGQLNTEAFF. The chain joins TRBV28 to TRBJ1-1; 7 positions agree with TRBD1. Trimming at V came to 0 bases and at J to 0 bases, leaving 1 base not matched to a gene. The CDR3 runs to 15 residues. The germline CDR1 and CDR2 sequences are MDHEN and SYDVKM.

There are a few counts of this clonotype. This chain connects TRBV7-2 to TRBJ2-3; 7 positions agree with TRBD2. CDR3 length: 16 residues. Germline CDR1 reads SGHTA; CDR2 reads FQGNSA. V lost 2 bases and J lost 0; bases outside the gene matches: 5. The CDR3 coding sequence is TGTGCCAGCAGCTTATTGGGAGGGGATAGCACAGATACGCAGTATTTT. This gives the protein CASSLLGGDSTDTQYF.

The table lists this clonotype with a count of one. V usage is TRBV12-3 or TRBV12-4 and J usage is TRBJ2-1; 10 bases line up with TRBD2. The CDR3 loop spans 17 amino acids. V lost 7 bases, J lost 8 bases, and 17 bases stayed unmatched. CDR3 sequence reads: CASNPRGLAGASYEQFF. The CDR3 coding sequence is TGTGCCAGCAATCCCCGGGGTCTAGCGGGAGCTAGCTATGAGCAGTTCTTC.